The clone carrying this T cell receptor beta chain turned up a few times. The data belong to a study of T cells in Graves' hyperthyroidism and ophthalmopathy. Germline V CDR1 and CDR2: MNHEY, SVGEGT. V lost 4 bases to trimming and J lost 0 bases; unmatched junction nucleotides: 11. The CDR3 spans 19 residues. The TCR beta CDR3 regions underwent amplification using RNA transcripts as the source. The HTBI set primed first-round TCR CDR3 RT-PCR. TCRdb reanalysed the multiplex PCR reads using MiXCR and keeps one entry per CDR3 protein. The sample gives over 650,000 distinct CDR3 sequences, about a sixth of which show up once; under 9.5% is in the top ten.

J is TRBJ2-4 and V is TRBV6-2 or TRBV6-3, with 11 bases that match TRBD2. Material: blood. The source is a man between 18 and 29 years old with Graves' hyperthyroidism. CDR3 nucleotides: TGTGCCAGCAGTTGGACCGGACTAGCGGGCACCCTAGCCAAAAACATTCAGTACTTC. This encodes CASSWTGLAGTLAKNIQYF.